This T cell receptor (beta chain) was obtained from a study of blood T cell repertoires in COVID-19. Original processing notes: By means of reference gene primer amplification, nucleated cell counts were estimated. Measured with immunoSEQ multiplex PCR; TCRdb has only the in-frame clones, and not every one. V, J and clone size are taken as reported in that table, and D and trimming were inferred from the DNA itself. The sample gives just over 150,000 clones, 90% to 95% of which show up once; 4.5% to 5.5% is in the top ten. V was shortened by 3 bases and J by 2 bases, with 17 bases between the two germline ends. There are 17 residues in the CDR3. The germline V gene has CDR1 MGHRA and CDR2 YSYEKL.

This chain joins TRBV4-1 and TRBJ1-3, with a weak D call TRBD1 (5 bases). The sequenced material came from peripheral blood. The receptor was derived from a woman in her fifties or sixties with acute or convalescent COVID-19. The CDR3 bases are TGCGCCAGCAGCCAGGGTGTAGACAGCTTTGCTGGAAACACCATATATTTT. Its protein product is CASSQGVDSFAGNTIYF.